The rows below give T cell receptor beta chains drawn from one sample of a study of siplizumab effects on memory and regulatory T cells. TCRdb's copy holds only in-frame clones and misses some; the assay was immunoSEQ multiplex PCR. This table has some 96,000 clones, 91% appearing once. Material for sequencing was CD4+ T cells sorted from blood. The receptors derive from a human donor in good health. Both conserved end residues are part of each CDR3. The order of the fields is clone size, V gene, J gene, CDR3 protein. The size field is filled for only some rows; it gives once, few, many or a size class.

-	TRBV7-2	TRBJ1-1	CASSLGSRRTNTEAFF
-	TRBV19	TRBJ2-5	CASSTKAQRTQYF
few	TRBV7-9	TRBJ1-4	CASSLGQGATNEKLFF
-	TRBV10-1	TRBJ2-1	CAAGSEQFF
-	TRBV7-3	TRBJ2-7	CASSLGRGQGYEQYF
-	TRBV14	TRBJ2-7	CASSQDGTRYF
-	TRBV29-1	TRBJ1-3	CSGADGNTIYF
-	TRBV28	TRBJ1-1	CASTLTGNGMNTEAFF
once	TRBV19	TRBJ2-5	CASTSLAGQETQYF
-	TRBV18	TRBJ2-7	CASSRPPGSYEQYF
-	TRBV5-1	TRBJ1-1	CASSLLTGSGTEAFF
-	TRBV11-3	TRBJ2-2	CASSLQTGELFF
-	TRBV19	TRBJ1-1	CASSIPLRQNTEAFF
-	TRBV27	TRBJ2-1	CASSGLARYNEQFF
-	TRBV20-1	TRBJ1-2	CSAQHRGGYTF
-	TRBV4-2	TRBJ1-2	CASSQDMRNYGYTF
-	TRBV7-9	TRBJ1-2	CASSLAGANYGYTF
-	TRBV10-3	TRBJ2-5	CAISEQSQETQYF
-	TRBV7-3	TRBJ1-1	CASSLRGGMNTEAFF
-	TRBV28	TRBJ2-1	CASSPVPGVGQSYNEQFF
-	TRBV28	TRBJ2-1	CASRKGGKDNEQFF
-	TRBV27	TRBJ2-1	CASSLLGASSYNEQFF
few	TRBV11-2	TRBJ2-5	CASSLGPSGVQETQYF
-	TRBV9	TRBJ1-6	CASSVGAGSYNSPLHF
-	TRBV14	TRBJ2-7	CASSHSGGTEQYF
-	TRBV28	TRBJ1-1	CASSVGQLMNTEAFF
-	TRBV7-3	TRBJ2-5	CASSSPVGTQYF
-	TRBV5-1	TRBJ2-5	CASSLVGASGETQYF
-	TRBV10-3	TRBJ2-2	CATATSGGDTGELFF
few	TRBV7-9	TRBJ1-6	CASSPPGTAYNSPLHF
-	TRBV15	TRBJ2-1	CATSRETMYNEQFF
-	TRBV5-6	TRBJ2-2	CASSLPRANTGELFF
-	TRBV6-1	TRBJ2-5	CASTGETTQYF